Included here is one T cell receptor (beta chain) sequence, with context. Relying on iRepertoire HTBI primers and Arm-PCR of CDR3 regions, the team built TCR beta libraries. Study processing details: Analysis of the samples identified over 60 TRBV and 14 to 15 TRBJ segments. TCRdb called the multiplex PCR reads again in MiXCR, with one record for every CDR3 protein. The V and J calls were determined by TCRdb, not by the authors. The top ten hold roughly 29% of the sample, which has 360,000 or so distinct CDR3 sequences, over 15% seen once. The germline V gene has CDR1 SGHRS and CDR2 YFSETQ. This CDR3 is 14 amino acids long. The V end was cut by 7 bases, the J end by 3 bases, with 16 bases between. The time point here: newly diagnosed GD, antithyroid drugs for less than 3 months. Extracted RNA from PBMCs served as the source of the TCR library. These data come from a study of regulatory T cells in long-lasting Graves disease.

These sequences were also reported in another study, on T cells in Graves' hyperthyroidism and ophthalmopathy. As that report states: With the HTBI primer set, the TCR CDR3 went through a first round of RT-PCR.

Sequencing used peripheral blood mononuclear cells (PBMCs), obtained at new diagnosis, from a patient treated with antithyroid drugs. This receptor was identified in a man aged 35 to 55 with Graves disease. The chain joins TRBV5-1 to TRBJ1-2; D call uncertain. The CDR3 bases are TGCGCCAGCGGCCGGGGTGGGCGGGACTATGGCTACACCTTC. Residues: CASGRGGRDYGYTF.